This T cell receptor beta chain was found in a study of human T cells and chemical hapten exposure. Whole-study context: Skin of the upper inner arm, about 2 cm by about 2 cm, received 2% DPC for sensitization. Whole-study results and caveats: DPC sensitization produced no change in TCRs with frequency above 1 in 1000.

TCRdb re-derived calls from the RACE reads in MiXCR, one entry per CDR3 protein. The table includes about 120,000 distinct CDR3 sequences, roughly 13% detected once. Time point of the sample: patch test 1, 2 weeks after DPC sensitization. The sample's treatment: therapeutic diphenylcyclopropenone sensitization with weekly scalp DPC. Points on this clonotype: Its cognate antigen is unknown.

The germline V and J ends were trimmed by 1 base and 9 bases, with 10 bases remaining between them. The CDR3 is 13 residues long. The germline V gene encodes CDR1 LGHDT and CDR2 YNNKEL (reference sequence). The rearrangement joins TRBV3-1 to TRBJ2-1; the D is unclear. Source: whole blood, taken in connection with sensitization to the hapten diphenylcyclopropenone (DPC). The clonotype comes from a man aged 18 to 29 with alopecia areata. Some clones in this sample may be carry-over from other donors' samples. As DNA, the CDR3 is TGTGCCAGCAGCCAAGTCCCCCTCTCTGAGCAGTTCTTC. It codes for CASSQVPLSEQFF.